The present TCR beta chain was sequenced within a study of shared clonotypes between healthy human individuals. Method: immunoSEQ multiplex PCR; TCRdb's copy keeps in-frame clones and lacks some. The repertoire holds 700,000 to 950,000 clones, with 90% to 98% as singletons. Terminally differentiated effector memory CD45RA+ cells were excluded by CCR7 positive selection of CD45RO-negative cells. The sequence was collected from a man in his thirties or forties in good health. The sequencing sample was made of naive CD8+ T cells sorted from blood.

The CDR3 DNA sequence: TGTGCCAGCTCACCACCTGCGGGAGGGGACTACGAGCAGTACTTC. Translating gives CASSPPAGGDYEQYF. The chain combines TRBV18 with TRBJ2-7; 9 nucleotides align to TRBD2. The CDR3 loop spans 15 amino acids. CDR1 KGHSH and CDR2 LQKENI come from the germline V gene. With 0 bases clipped from V and 3 bases from J, the junction kept 3 bases outside the gene matches.